Listed here are 6 T cell receptor beta chains from one sample, sequenced in a study of PD-1 blockade in classical Hodgkin lymphoma. Each and every patient relapsed after autologous stem cell transplantation, and patients got differing brentuximab vedotin exposure. Thawed PBMCs were subjected to magnetic negative selection, which yielded isolated CD8+ T cells. Profiling relied on immunoSEQ multiplex PCR, and the TCRdb table lists in-frame clones only, not all of them. The data show about 13,000 clones, around 85% seen once. Specimen: CD8+ T cells from blood, collected at baseline. The receptors were sampled from a human donor with classical Hodgkin lymphoma.

In nucleotides, the CDR3 is TGTGCCAGCAGTGCCACCGGGGGGAACACTGAAGCTTTCTTT. Encoded protein: CASSATGGNTEAFF. This chain joins TRBV25-1 and TRBJ1-1; D may be TRBD1 (5 bases). Germline V gene lookup returns CDR1 MGHDK and CDR2 SYGVNS. The CDR3 covers 14 residues. V was pared by 4 bases and J by 1 base, with 10 bases between.

The chain links TRBV7-2 to TRBJ2-3; D unresolved. V dropped 10 bases and J dropped 6 bases, with 11 bases sitting between them. Germline CDR1 SGHTA, CDR2 FQGNSA. This CDR3 is 11 amino acids long. The DNA for the CDR3 is TGTGCCATCCGGGTCGTGGATACGCAGTATTTT. It translates to CAIRVVDTQYF.

V and J are TRBV28 and TRBJ1-3, with a weak D call TRBD1 (5 bases). Germline V lookup: CDR1 MDHEN, CDR2 SYDVKM. The CDR3 runs 16 residues. Trimming removed 5 bases from V and 7 bases from J, with 21 bases in between. The DNA for the CDR3 is TGTGCCAGCAGTCCAATCGAGAGGGGCGCGGGCAACACCATATATTTT. Translation: CASSPIERGAGNTIYF.

The genes are TRBV7-9 and TRBJ2-5, with a possible D match to TRBD2 (5 bases). Germline CDR1 SEHNR, CDR2 FQNEAQ (reference sequence). V was pared by 4 bases and J by 4 bases, with 7 bases between. The CDR3 has 12 residues. The CDR3 loop reads CASSSGVETQYF. The CDR3 DNA reads TGTGCCAGCAGCTCCGGGGTAGAGACCCAGTACTTC.

This clone was seen more than once but under ten times. The J gene is TRBJ1-4, the V gene TRBV2; 9 nucleotides align to TRBD1. V gave up 5 bases and J gave up 8 bases; unmatched junction bases: 9. The germline V gene has CDR1 SNHLY and CDR2 FYNNEI. The CDR3 spans 15 residues. The DNA for the CDR3 is TGTGCCAGCAGTCCACAGGGGGCTGGTGAGGAAAAACTGTTTTTT. It yields the protein CASSPQGAGEEKLFF.

The chain links TRBV4-3 to TRBJ2-3; D might be TRBD1 or TRBD2, each matching 7 bases. This CDR3 is built from 14 residues. Germline V CDR1 and CDR2: LGHNA, YSLEER. With 5 bases removed from V and 5 bases from J, the gap between germline ends came to 14 bases. This CDR3 is CASSGGRGGDTQYF. Written as DNA, the CDR3 is TGCGCCAGCAGCGGAGGCAGGGGGGGAGATACGCAGTATTTT.